Below, 24 T cell receptor beta chains from the same sample are listed, as sequenced in a study of blood T cells in healthy people across ages. A second PCR of about 6 to 12 cycles used a sample-barcoded 5' primer and a J-beta primer mix. TCRdb fed the 5' RACE reads into MiXCR, producing one record per CDR3 protein. The repertoire holds under 800,000 distinct CDR3 sequences, with about 42% as singletons. The sample was blood. These receptors were taken from a woman between 55 and 75 years old in good health.

This clonotype was counted at least ten times. The chain couples TRBV29-1 to TRBJ2-7; D gene unclear. The CDR3 sequence is 11 residues long. Germline CDR1 reads SQVTM; CDR2 reads ANQGSEA. Deletions cut 3 bases from V and 6 bases from J, with 9 bases between. The CDR3 protein is CSVDARSEQYF. The CDR3 nucleotides are TGCAGCGTTGATGCTAGATCCGAGCAGTACTTC.

This clonotype was recorded many times. The chain joins TRBV7-2 to TRBJ1-2; D not certain. CDR3 length: 13 residues. The germline gives CDR1 SGHTA, CDR2 FQGNSA. The CDR3 DNA reads as TGTGCTACCGATAGGCCCCTCTACTATGGCTACACCTTC. This sequence encodes CATDRPLYYGYTF.

This chain joins TRBV10-3 and TRBJ2-7, with 14 nucleotides matching TRBD2. Germline V gene data show CDR1 as ENHRY and CDR2 as SYGVKD. Unmatched junction bases numbered 8, after V lost 0 bases and J lost 7 bases. This CDR3 contains 17 residues. The chain's CDR3 is CAISESTSGRGYNEQYF. The CDR3 nucleotides are TGTGCCATCAGTGAGTCGACTAGCGGGAGGGGTTACAATGAGCAGTACTTC.

The rearrangement joins TRBV20-1 to TRBJ2-7; the match to TRBD2 covers 8 bases. V gave up 0 bases and J gave up 6 bases; unmatched junction bases: 7. The CDR3 consists of 14 residues. The germline V gene has CDR1 DFQATT and CDR2 SNEGSKA (reference sequence). CDR3 protein: CSARDGRGGREQYF. CDR3 in DNA: TGCAGTGCTAGAGATGGACGGGGGGGCCGCGAGCAGTACTTC.

This clonotype has ten or more counts. A read error is possible here, since a much larger clone lies one base away. The genes are TRBV7-2 and TRBJ2-1; 8 nucleotides agree with TRBD1. The DNA end favors TRBJ2-7, so the J call may be wrong. Germline lookup yields CDR1 SGHTA and CDR2 FQGNSA. The CDR3 is 15 residues long. The CDR3 DNA sequence: TGTGCCAGCAGCTTAGGACAGGGGTCCTACAATGAGCAGTACTTC. This sequence encodes CASSLGQGSYNEQYF.

The chain carries TRBV6-1 and TRBJ2-5; D ambiguous. The CDR3 length is 13 residues. Trimming shortened V by 6 bases and J by 5 bases, and 13 bases separated the two germline ends. From germline, CDR1 is MNHNS and CDR2 SASEGT. The CDR3 sequence: CASSGEIWETQYF. The CDR3, as DNA: TGTGCCAGCAGCGGAGAGATTTGGGAGACCCAGTACTTC.

V is TRBV6-5 and J is TRBJ1-2; D might be TRBD1 (5 bases). In germline, CDR1 is MNHEY, CDR2 SVGAGI. Trimming removed 6 bases at V and 1 base at J, with 12 bases between. CDR3 length: 14 residues. DNA for the CDR3: TGTGCCAGCAGCCTACCCGACAGTAACTATGGCTACACCTTC. It is translated as CASSLPDSNYGYTF.

This clonotype showed up just a few times. The chain is built from TRBV5-1 and TRBJ2-7; the match to TRBD1 covers 8 bases. The germline V gene has CDR1 SGHRS and CDR2 YFSETQ. CDR3 length equals 14 residues. V shed 4 bases and J 6 bases; nucleotides not matched to a gene: 9. CDR3 in amino acids: CASSPPRTGTEQYF. The CDR3 nucleotides read TGCGCCAGCAGCCCCCCGAGGACAGGGACCGAGCAGTACTTC.

This chain connects TRBV27 to TRBJ2-6; 8 bases fit TRBD1. The J segment lost 0 bases and the V segment lost 4 bases, leaving 11 bases of the junction unmatched. The CDR3 is 19 residues long. Per germline, CDR1 MNHEY and CDR2 SMNVEV (reference sequence). The CDR3, as DNA: TGTGCCAGCAGTTCTCGGGACAGGCCATCTACCTCTGGGGCCAACGTCCTGACTTTC. It specifies CASSSRDRPSTSGANVLTF. Variable domain in full (rest from reference TRBV27 and TRBJ2-6): EAQVTQNPRYLITVTGKKLTVTCSQNMNHEYMSWYRQDPGLGLRQIYYSMNVEVTDKGDVPEGYKVSRKEKRNFPLILESPSPNQTSLYFCASSSRDRPSTSGANVLTFGAGSRLTVL.

The CDR3 reads CASSRLTSGRTSTDTQYF. DNA for the CDR3: TGTGCCAGCAGTCGATTAACTAGCGGGCGTACTAGCACAGATACGCAGTATTTT. The chain couples TRBV27 to TRBJ2-3, with 9 bases aligning to TRBD2. V was pared by 5 bases and J by 0 bases, with 12 bases of the junction left unmatched. Germline values: CDR1 MNHEY, CDR2 SMNVEV (reference sequence). There are 18 residues in the CDR3.

This clonotype occurred a few times. V gene TRBV12-3 or TRBV12-4 combines with J gene TRBJ2-7, with 11 bases that match TRBD2. CDR3 length: 14 amino acids. Trimming took 5 bases from V and 4 from J; bases not matched to a gene: 4. For the CDR3, the DNA is TGTGCCAGCAGTGCTAGCGGGGGGAAATACGAGCAGTACTTC. Translation gives CASSASGGKYEQYF.

This clonotype has more than one count but fewer than ten. The V call is TRBV12-3 or TRBV12-4, the J call TRBJ2-1, with 9 bases matching TRBD2. Trimming at V came to 6 bases and at J to 7 bases, leaving 7 bases not matched to a gene. The length of the CDR3 is 14 residues. CDR3 bases: TGTGCCAGCAGAGATAGCGGGAGTTCGAATGAGCAGTTCTTC. Amino acids: CASRDSGSSNEQFF.

In its sample, this clonotype was seen once. V is TRBV7-2 and J is TRBJ2-1, with a weak D call TRBD2 (5 bases). Germline CDR1 is SGHTA and CDR2 is FQGNSA. V gave up 5 bases and J gave up 4 bases, with 9 bases separating them. The CDR3 covers 13 residues. CDR3 sequence (DNA): TGTGCCAGCAGCCCGGGGATTTACAATGAGCAGTTCTTC. Translated, it gives CASSPGIYNEQFF.

This clonotype was found a few times. The chain's CDR3 is CASSLEPGSAGELFF. The CDR3 DNA sequence: TGCGCCAGCAGCTTGGAGCCAGGGTCTGCCGGGGAGCTGTTTTTT. The chain links TRBV5-1 to TRBJ2-2, with D perhaps TRBD1 (5 bases). CDR3 length equals 15 residues. V was clipped by 0 bases and J by 6 bases, with 12 bases between them. In germline, CDR1 is SGHRS, CDR2 YFSETQ.

The chain carries TRBV20-1 and TRBJ2-1; 8 nucleotides agree with TRBD1. The CDR3 runs to 15 residues. V was clipped by 0 bases and J by 1 base; unmatched bases: 2. The germline CDR1 and CDR2 sequences are DFQATT and SNEGSKA (reference sequence). DNA for the CDR3: TGCAGTGCTAGAGATGACAGGGGATCCTACAATGAGCAGTTCTTC. Protein sequence: CSARDDRGSYNEQFF.

This chain uses TRBV9 with TRBJ1-1; no reliable D call. Trimming shortened V by 0 bases and J by 1 base, and 7 bases separated the two germline ends. The CDR3 has 14 amino acids. The germline CDR1 and CDR2 sequences are SGDLS and YYNGEE. The CDR3 sequence: CASSVVSGNTEAFF. CDR3 nucleotides: TGTGCCAGCAGCGTAGTGTCTGGGAACACTGAAGCTTTCTTT.

This clonotype was recorded a few times. The chain carries TRBV10-3 and TRBJ2-3, with 8 bases aligning to TRBD2. This CDR3 contains 15 residues. The germline V gene has CDR1 ENHRY and CDR2 SYGVKD. V was clipped by 2 bases and J by 1 base; unmatched bases: 2. Here the CDR3 DNA reads TGTGCCATCAGTGAGCGGGAGGGCCGCACAGATACGCAGTATTTT. This codes for CAISEREGRTDTQYF.

The rearrangement links TRBV4-1 to TRBJ2-5; 7 bases are shared with TRBD1. The assigned J gene may be wrong: the sequence end matches TRBJ2-7 better. The CDR3 covers 15 residues. Germline V CDR1 and CDR2: MGHRA, YSYEKL. This CDR3 is CASSPRQGSDYEQYF. The CDR3 DNA sequence: TGCGCCAGCAGCCCCAGACAGGGTAGTGACTACGAGCAGTACTTC.

The gene calls are TRBV2 and TRBJ1-3; perhaps TRBD1 as D (5 bases). V dropped 8 bases and J dropped 0 bases, with 20 bases sitting between them. Germline V gene sequence: CDR1 SNHLY, CDR2 FYNNEI. The CDR3 is made up of 17 amino acids. The CDR3 bases are TGTGCCAGCCGGGTCCGAGGGGTTGACTTCTCTGGAAACACCATATATTTT. Its translation is CASRVRGVDFSGNTIYF. The variable domain in full, completed from reference TRBV2 and TRBJ1-3, reads EPEVTQTPSHQVTQMGQEVILRCVPISNHLYFYWYRQILGQKVEFLVSFYNNEISEKSEIFDDQFSVERPDGSNFTLKIRSTKLEDSAMYFCASRVRGVDFSGNTIYFGEGSWLTVV.

The chain employs TRBV12-3 or TRBV12-4 and TRBJ2-3; 8 nucleotides match TRBD1. V dropped 5 bases and J dropped 4; count of bases not matched to a gene: 5. This CDR3 contains 14 residues. In DNA, the CDR3 is TGTGCCAGCAGTGCTAGGACAGGGCCAGATACGCAGTATTTT. Translated: CASSARTGPDTQYF.

As for this clonotype: A read error may account for a junction end that differs from germline. J is TRBJ2-4 and V is TRBV18; a possible D gene is TRBD1 (5 bases). The J call is uncertain, as TRBJ2-5 better fits the DNA end. CDR3 size: 14 residues. Germline lookup yields CDR1 KGHSH and CDR2 LQKENI. CDR3 region: CVSSLFEGVETQYF. The DNA of the CDR3 is TGTGTCAGCTCGCTCTTCGAAGGGGTAGAGACCCAGTACTTC.

V gene TRBV6-5 combines with J gene TRBJ1-5; D not certain. Trimming removed 2 bases at V and 3 bases at J, with 5 bases between. The CDR3 is 13 amino acids. Germline loops: CDR1 MNHEY, CDR2 SVGAGI. DNA of the CDR3: TGTGCCAGCAGTTACGATCCCAATCAGCCCCAGCATTTT. This encodes CASSYDPNQPQHF.

The chain joins TRBV5-1 to TRBJ2-5, with 7 nucleotides matching TRBD1. The J call may be mistaken, given a closer DNA end match to TRBJ2-7. Germline CDR1 and CDR2: SGHRS and YFSETQ. CDR3 size: 15 residues. The CDR3 DNA is TGCGCCAGCAGCTTGGCCCAGGGGGACCCCTACGAGCAGTACTTC. Translation: CASSLAQGDPYEQYF.

Notes on this clonotype: Relative to the germline gene, one junction end is altered; a read error may explain this. The chain combines TRBV7-7 with TRBJ2-1; 8 bases agree with TRBD2. The V gene's germline CDR1 is SSHAT and CDR2 FNYEAQ (reference sequence). This CDR3 spans 15 amino acids. This chain's CDR3 is CASSRSGSMGNEQFF. DNA for the CDR3: TGTGCTAGCAGCAGAAGCGGGAGTATGGGCAATGAGCAGTTCTTC. The full variable domain, in which reference TRBV7-7 and TRBJ2-1 provide the parts outside the CDR3, is GAGVSQSPRYKVTKRGQDVTLRCDPISSHATLYWYQQALGQGPEFLTYFNYEAQPDKSGLPSDRFSAERPEGSISTLTIQRTEQRDSAMYRCASSRSGSMGNEQFFGPGTRLTVL.